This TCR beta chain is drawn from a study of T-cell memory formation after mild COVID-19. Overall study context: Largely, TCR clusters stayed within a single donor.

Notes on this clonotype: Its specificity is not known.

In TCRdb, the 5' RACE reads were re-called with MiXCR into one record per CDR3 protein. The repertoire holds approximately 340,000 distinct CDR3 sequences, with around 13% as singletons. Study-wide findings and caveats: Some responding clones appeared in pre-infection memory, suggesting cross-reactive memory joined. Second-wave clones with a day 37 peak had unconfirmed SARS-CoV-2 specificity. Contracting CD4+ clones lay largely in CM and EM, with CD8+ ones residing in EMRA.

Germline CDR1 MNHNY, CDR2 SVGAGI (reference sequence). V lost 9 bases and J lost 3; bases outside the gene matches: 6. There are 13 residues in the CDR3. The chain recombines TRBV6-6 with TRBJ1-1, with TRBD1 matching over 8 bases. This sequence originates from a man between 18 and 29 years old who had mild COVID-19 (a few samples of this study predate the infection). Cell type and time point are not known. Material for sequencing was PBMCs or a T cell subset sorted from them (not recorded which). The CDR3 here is CASKDRADTEAFF. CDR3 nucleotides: TGTGCCAGTAAGGACAGGGCGGACACTGAAGCTTTCTTT.